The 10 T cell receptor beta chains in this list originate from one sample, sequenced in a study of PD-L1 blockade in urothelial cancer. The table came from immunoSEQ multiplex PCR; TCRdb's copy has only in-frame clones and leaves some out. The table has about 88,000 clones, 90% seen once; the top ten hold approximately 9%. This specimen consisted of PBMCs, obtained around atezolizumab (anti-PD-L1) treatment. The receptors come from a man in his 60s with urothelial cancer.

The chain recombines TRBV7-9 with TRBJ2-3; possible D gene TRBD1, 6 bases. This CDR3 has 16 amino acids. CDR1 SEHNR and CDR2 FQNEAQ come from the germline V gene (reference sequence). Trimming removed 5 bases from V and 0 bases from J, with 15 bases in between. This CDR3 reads CASSPRGSPSTDTQYF. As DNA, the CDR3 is TGTGCCAGCAGCCCCAGGGGAAGTCCTAGCACAGATACGCAGTATTTT. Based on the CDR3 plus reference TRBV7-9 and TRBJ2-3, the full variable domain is DTGVSQNPRHKITKRGQNVTFRCDPISEHNRLYWYRQTLGQGPEFLTYFQNEAQLEKSRLLSDRFSAERPKGSFSTLEIQRTEQGDSAMYLCASSPRGSPSTDTQYFGPGTRLTVL.

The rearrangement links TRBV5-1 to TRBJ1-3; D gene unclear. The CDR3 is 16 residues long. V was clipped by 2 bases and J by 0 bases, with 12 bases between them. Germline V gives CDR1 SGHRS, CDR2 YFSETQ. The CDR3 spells CASSLGREPSGNTIYF. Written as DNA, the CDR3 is TGCGCCAGCAGCTTAGGACGGGAACCCTCTGGAAACACCATATATTTT.

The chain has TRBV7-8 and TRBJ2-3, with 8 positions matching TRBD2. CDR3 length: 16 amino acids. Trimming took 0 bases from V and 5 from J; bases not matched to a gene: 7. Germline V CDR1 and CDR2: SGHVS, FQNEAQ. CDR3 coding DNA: TGTGCCAGCAGCTTAGCTGGAAGCGGGAGTGTAGATACGCAGTATTTT. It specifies CASSLAGSGSVDTQYF. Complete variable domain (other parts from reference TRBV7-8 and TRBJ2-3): GAGVSQSPRYKVAKRGQDVALRCDPISGHVSLFWYQQALGQGPEFLTYFQNEAQLDKSGLPSDRFFAERPEGSVSTLKIQRTQQEDSAVYLCASSLAGSGSVDTQYFGPGTRLTVL.

The CDR3 DNA sequence: TGCAGTGCTAGAGATCGTCGCGGGCAGTTCTTC. It codes for CSARDRRGQFF. The chain uses TRBV20-1 and TRBJ2-1; D call uncertain. V dropped 0 bases and J dropped 12 bases, with 9 bases sitting between them. Germline V CDR1 and CDR2: DFQATT, SNEGSKA (reference sequence). The CDR3 is 11 amino acids.

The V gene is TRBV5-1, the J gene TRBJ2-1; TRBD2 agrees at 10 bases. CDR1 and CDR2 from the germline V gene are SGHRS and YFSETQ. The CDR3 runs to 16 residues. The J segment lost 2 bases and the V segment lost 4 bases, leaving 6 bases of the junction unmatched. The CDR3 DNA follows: TGCGCCAGCAGCCCACGGACTAGCGGAACCTACAATGAGCAGTTCTTC. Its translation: CASSPRTSGTYNEQFF.

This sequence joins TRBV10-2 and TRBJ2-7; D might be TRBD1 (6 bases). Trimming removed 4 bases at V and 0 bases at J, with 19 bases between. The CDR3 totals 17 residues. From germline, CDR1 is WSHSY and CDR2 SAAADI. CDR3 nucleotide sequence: TGCGCCAGCAGTGGGGATAACGCCGGGACACGCTCCTACGAGCAGTACTTC. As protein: CASSGDNAGTRSYEQYF.

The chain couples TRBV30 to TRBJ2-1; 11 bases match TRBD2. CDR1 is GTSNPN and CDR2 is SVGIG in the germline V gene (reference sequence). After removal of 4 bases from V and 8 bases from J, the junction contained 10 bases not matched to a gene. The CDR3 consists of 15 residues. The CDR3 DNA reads TGTGCCTGGACAGTTGGACTAGCGGGTATCTATGAGCAGTTCTTC. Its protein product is CAWTVGLAGIYEQFF.

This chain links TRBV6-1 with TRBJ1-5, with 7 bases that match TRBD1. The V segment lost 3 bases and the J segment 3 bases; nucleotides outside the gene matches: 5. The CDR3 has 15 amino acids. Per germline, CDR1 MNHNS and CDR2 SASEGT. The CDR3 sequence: CASSDYRGPNQPQHF. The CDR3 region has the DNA TGTGCCAGCAGTGATTACAGGGGCCCCAATCAGCCCCAGCATTTT.

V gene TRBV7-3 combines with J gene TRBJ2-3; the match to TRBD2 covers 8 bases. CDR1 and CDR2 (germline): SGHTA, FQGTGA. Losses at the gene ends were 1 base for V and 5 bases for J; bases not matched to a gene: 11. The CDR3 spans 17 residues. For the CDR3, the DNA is TGTGCCAGCAGCTTAATGGGCCTAGCGGGTGCGGGAGATACGCAGTATTTT. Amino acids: CASSLMGLAGAGDTQYF.

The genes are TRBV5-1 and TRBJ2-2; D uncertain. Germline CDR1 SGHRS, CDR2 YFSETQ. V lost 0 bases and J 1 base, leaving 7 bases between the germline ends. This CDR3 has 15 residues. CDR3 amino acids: CASSLARRNTGELFF. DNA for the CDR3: TGCGCCAGCAGCTTGGCCAGGCGGAACACCGGGGAGCTGTTTTTT.